This TCR beta chain was captured in a study of shared clonotypes between healthy human individuals. Study overall: Contributing individuals were two females and three males aged 18 to 49.

CD8 memory merged CD45RO+ cells and CCR7-negative CD45RA+ TemRA cells into one population. Trimming cost V 6 bases and J 5 bases; bases outside gene matches: 5. This CDR3 has 12 residues. Germline CDR1 SQVTM, CDR2 ANQGSEA. Methods used by the authors: Junction-only sequences without quality scores came from ImmunoSEQ, so filtering differed. Assay: immunoSEQ multiplex PCR; the TCRdb copy retains only in-frame clones and omits some. V, J and clone size derive from that table, while D and trimming were established from the DNA sequence. The table shows fewer than 100,000 clones, with roughly two thirds occurring only once. This clone was detected many times. Other DNA variants within this sample encode the same CDR3.

The sequenced material came from memory CD8+ T cells sorted from blood. The subset: CD45RO+ cells pooled with CCR7-negative TemRA cells. This TCR was sampled from a man younger than 40 in good health. The rearrangement uses TRBV29-1 and TRBJ1-1, with TRBD1 identical over 8 bases. CDR3 in DNA: TGCAGCGTCACAGGGGGGGAGACTGAAGCTTTCTTT. Translating gives CSVTGGETEAFF. Using reference TRBV29-1 and TRBJ1-1 for the parts outside the CDR3, the full variable domain is SAVISQKPSRDICQRGTSLTIQCQVDSQVTMMFWYRQQPGQSLTLIATANQGSEATYESGFVIDKFPISRPNLTFSTLTVSNMSPEDSSIYLCSVTGGETEAFFGQGTRLTVV.